Described below is a single T cell receptor beta chain sequence and its context. Antigen: not known. The authors reverse transcribed all of the isolated RNA, so sequencing captured expressed TCRB transcripts. This table comes from immunoSEQ multiplex PCR, and its TCRdb copy is limited to in-frame clones, with some not included. The profile shows under 250,000 clones, about 15% of them singletons. The record originates from a study of beta chain features in type 1 diabetes. Study at large: There were some 98 million sorted cells examined across all samples.

Study results and limitations: The question left open here concerned HLA type influencing TCRB rearrangement. Across all four CD4+ subsets, people with type 1 diabetes showed modestly shorter TCRB CDR3s.

Using CD45RO/CCR7/CD25/CD127/CD95/CD27, CD4+ naive, central memory, regulatory and stem cell-like memory cells were sorted. Germline CDR1 and CDR2: SGDLS and YYNGEE. After removal of 3 bases from V and 7 bases from J, the junction contained 12 bases not matched to a gene. This CDR3 has 15 amino acids. The sample was naive CD4+ T cells from blood. This TCR came from a young man with type 1 diabetes. The V call is TRBV9, the J call TRBJ2-5, with 7 bases aligning to TRBD1. The chain's CDR3 is CASSAGTENVGTQYF. CDR3 DNA: TGTGCCAGCAGCGCCGGGACAGAGAACGTCGGGACCCAGTACTTC. Looking up the rest from reference TRBV9 and TRBJ2-5 gives the full variable domain: DSGVTQTPKHLITATGQRVTLRCSPRSGDLSVYWYQQSLDQGLQFLIQYYNGEERAKGNILERFSAQQFPDLHSELNLSSLELGDSALYFCASSAGTENVGTQYFGPGTRLLVL.